The 8 T cell receptor beta chains below were found in one sample sequenced in a study of control samples from healthy donors and cancer patients. Clones were read by immunoSEQ multiplex PCR, and TCRdb kept only the in-frame ones, dropping some. The data hold approximately 160,000 clones, with roughly 92% observed a single time. What was sequenced was blood. Receptors were obtained from a woman aged 25-40 years in good health.

The chain uses TRBV19 and TRBJ1-6; a possible D gene is TRBD1 (6 bases). CDR1 is LNHDA and CDR2 is SQIVND in the germline V gene (reference sequence). The V end lost 4 bases, the J end lost 10 bases, and 14 bases lay between the germline ends. The length of the CDR3 is 14 residues. The CDR3 DNA reads TGTGCCAGTAGTACCCGACAGGCGGAATCACCCCTCCACTTT. The encoded protein is CASSTRQAESPLHF.

The rearrangement uses TRBV7-8 and TRBJ2-2, with 7 positions matching TRBD2. In germline, CDR1 is SGHVS, CDR2 FQNEAQ. The ends lost 8 bases at V and 5 bases at J; junction bases unmatched: 17. The length of the CDR3 is 17 residues. CDR3 protein: CASRGPLRELRTGELFF. CDR3 DNA sequence: TGTGCCAGCCGAGGACCCCTGCGGGAGCTGCGAACCGGGGAGCTGTTTTTT.

This rearrangement joins TRBV19 to TRBJ1-5; D gene uncertain. The germline V and J ends were trimmed by 1 base and 5 bases, with 6 bases remaining between them. The CDR3 covers 13 residues. In germline, CDR1 is LNHDA, CDR2 SQIVND (reference sequence). CDR3 sequence: CASSIAPYQPQHF. The CDR3 DNA reads TGTGCCAGTAGTATAGCACCCTATCAGCCCCAGCATTTT.

The V call is TRBV28, the J call TRBJ2-7, with D perhaps being TRBD1 or TRBD2 (6 bases each). The V end was cut by 7 bases, the J end by 6 bases, with 19 bases between. The CDR3 contains 14 residues. Germline loops: CDR1 MDHEN, CDR2 SYDVKM. This CDR3 is CASTPAVGGFEQYF. CDR3 bases: TGTGCCAGCACCCCCGCCGTCGGGGGCTTCGAGCAGTACTTC.

The J gene is TRBJ2-5, the V gene TRBV7-9; the match to TRBD2 covers 11 bases. CDR1 SEHNR and CDR2 FQNEAQ come from the germline V gene (reference sequence). The CDR3 contains 18 residues. J gave up 5 bases and V 2 bases, and 13 bases lay outside the gene matches. The CDR3 loop is CASSLFDATSGIWETQYF. The CDR3 bases are TGTGCCAGCAGCTTATTTGACGCGACTAGCGGGATTTGGGAGACCCAGTACTTC. Supplemented by reference TRBV7-9 and TRBJ2-5, the full variable domain reads DTGVSQNPRHKITKRGQNVTFRCDPISEHNRLYWYRQTLGQGPEFLTYFQNEAQLEKSRLLSDRFSAERPKGSFSTLEIQRTEQGDSAMYLCASSLFDATSGIWETQYFGPGTRLLVL.

The chain combines TRBV6-5 with TRBJ1-1; 7 nucleotides align to TRBD1. CDR3 length: 14 amino acids. Germline CDR1 MNHEY, CDR2 SVGAGI. J lost 1 base, V lost 8 bases, and 7 bases had no gene match. The CDR3 here is CASSGTVQNTEAFF. The CDR3 DNA reads TGTGCCAGCTCCGGGACAGTTCAGAACACTGAAGCTTTCTTT.

CDR3 DNA sequence: TGTGCCAGTAGTATGTATCGACAGGGAAGAGGTCAGCCCCAGCATTTT. Translating gives CASSMYRQGRGQPQHF. This chain connects TRBV19 to TRBJ1-5; 7 bases line up with TRBD1. The germline V gene encodes CDR1 LNHDA and CDR2 SQIVND (reference sequence). CDR3 length equals 16 residues. V was clipped by 3 bases and J by 6 bases; unmatched bases: 11.

The rearrangement links TRBV12-3 or TRBV12-4 to TRBJ2-1, with D possibly matching TRBD2 (5 bases). CDR3 length: 13 residues. The V end lost 1 base, the J end lost 7 bases, and 8 bases lay between the germline ends. This CDR3 is CASSLGRMNEQFF. The CDR3 region has the DNA TGTGCCAGCAGTTTAGGGAGGATGAATGAGCAGTTCTTC.